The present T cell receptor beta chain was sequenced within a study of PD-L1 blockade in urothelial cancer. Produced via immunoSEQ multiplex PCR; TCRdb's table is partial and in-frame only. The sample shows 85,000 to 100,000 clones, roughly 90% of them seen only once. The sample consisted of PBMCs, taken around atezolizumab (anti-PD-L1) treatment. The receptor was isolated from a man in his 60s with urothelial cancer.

CDR3 loop: CASSSLESGSYNEQFF. CDR3 DNA sequence: TGTGCCAGCAGTTCCCTCGAATCCGGGAGTTACAATGAGCAGTTCTTC. This chain links TRBV28 with TRBJ2-1; tentative D call: TRBD2 (6 bases). The V and J ends lost 4 bases and 4 bases respectively, with 17 bases between them. Germline lookup yields CDR1 MDHEN and CDR2 SYDVKM. The CDR3 is 16 residues long.